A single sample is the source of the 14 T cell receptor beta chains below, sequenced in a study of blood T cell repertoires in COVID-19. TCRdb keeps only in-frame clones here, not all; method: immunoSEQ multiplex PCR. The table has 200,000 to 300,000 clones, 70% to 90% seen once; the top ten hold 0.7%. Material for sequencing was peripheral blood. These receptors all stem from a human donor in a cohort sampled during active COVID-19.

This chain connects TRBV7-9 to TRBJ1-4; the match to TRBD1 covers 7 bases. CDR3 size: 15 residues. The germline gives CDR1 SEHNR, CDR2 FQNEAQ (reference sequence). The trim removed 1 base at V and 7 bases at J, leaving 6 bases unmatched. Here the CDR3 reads CASSLGQGIIEKLFF. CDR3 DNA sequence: TGTGCCAGCAGCTTAGGACAGGGAATAATTGAAAAACTGTTTTTT.

CDR3: CASSLNRDLLAEQYF. The CDR3, as DNA: TGTGCCAGCAGCCTGAACCGGGACTTACTCGCCGAGCAGTACTTC. V and J are TRBV7-2 and TRBJ2-7, with D perhaps TRBD2 (6 bases). Trimming took 5 bases from V and 6 from J, leaving 20 bases between them. CDR1 is SGHTA and CDR2 is FQGNSA in the germline V gene. This CDR3 contains 15 residues.

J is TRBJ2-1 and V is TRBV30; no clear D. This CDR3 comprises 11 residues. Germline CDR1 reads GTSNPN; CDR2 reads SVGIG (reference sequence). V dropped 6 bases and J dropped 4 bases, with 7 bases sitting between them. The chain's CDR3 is CACPKYNEQFF. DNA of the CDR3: TGTGCCTGTCCAAAATACAATGAGCAGTTCTTC.

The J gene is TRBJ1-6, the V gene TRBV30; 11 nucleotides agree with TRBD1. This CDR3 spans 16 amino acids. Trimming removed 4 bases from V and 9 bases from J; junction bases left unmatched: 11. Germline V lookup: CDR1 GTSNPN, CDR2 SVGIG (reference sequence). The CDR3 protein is CAWTPRLGQGGSPLHF. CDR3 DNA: TGTGCCTGGACCCCCCGTTTGGGACAGGGGGGTTCACCCCTCCACTTT. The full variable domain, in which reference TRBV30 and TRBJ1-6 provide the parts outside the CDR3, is SQTIHQWPATLVQPVGSPLSLECTVEGTSNPNLYWYRQAAGRGLQLLFYSVGIGQISSEVPQNLSASRPQDRQFILSSKKLLLSDSGFYLCAWTPRLGQGGSPLHFGNGTRLTVT.

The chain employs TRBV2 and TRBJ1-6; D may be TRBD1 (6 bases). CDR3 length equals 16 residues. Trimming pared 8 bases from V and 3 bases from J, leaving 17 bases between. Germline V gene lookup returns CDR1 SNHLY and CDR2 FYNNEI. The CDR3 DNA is TGTGCCAGCTCTACGGGACACGACTTCTATAATTCACCCCTCCACTTT. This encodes CASSTGHDFYNSPLHF.

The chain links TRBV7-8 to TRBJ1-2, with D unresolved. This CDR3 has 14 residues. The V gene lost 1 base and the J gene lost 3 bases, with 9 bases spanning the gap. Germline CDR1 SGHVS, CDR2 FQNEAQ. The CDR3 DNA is TGTGCCAGCAGCTTAGGGGCAGCAGACTATGGCTACACCTTC. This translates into CASSLGAADYGYTF.

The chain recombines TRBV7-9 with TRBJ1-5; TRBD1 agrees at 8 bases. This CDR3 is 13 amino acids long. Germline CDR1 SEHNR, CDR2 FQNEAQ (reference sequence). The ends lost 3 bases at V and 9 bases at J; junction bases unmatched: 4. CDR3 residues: CASSLGQVSPQHF. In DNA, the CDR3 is TGTGCCAGCAGCTTGGGACAGGTCTCGCCCCAGCATTTT.

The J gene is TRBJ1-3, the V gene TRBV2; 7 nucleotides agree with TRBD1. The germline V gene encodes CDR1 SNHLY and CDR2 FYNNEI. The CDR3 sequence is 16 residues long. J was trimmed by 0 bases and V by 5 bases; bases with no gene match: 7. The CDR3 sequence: CASSTTGTISGNTIYF. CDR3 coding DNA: TGTGCCAGCAGTACGACAGGGACCATCTCTGGAAACACCATATATTTT.

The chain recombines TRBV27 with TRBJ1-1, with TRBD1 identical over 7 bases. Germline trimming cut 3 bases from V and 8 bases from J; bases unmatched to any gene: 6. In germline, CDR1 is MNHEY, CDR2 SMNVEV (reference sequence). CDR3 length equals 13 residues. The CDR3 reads CASSFDRAREAFF. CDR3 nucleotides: TGTGCCAGCAGTTTCGACAGGGCTCGGGAAGCTTTCTTT.

The CDR3 region is CASRGQGRFTEAFF. The CDR3 DNA reads as TGTGCCAGCAGAGGACAGGGAAGGTTCACTGAAGCTTTCTTT. This rearrangement joins TRBV6-5 to TRBJ1-1, with 8 bases lining up with TRBD1. Germline CDR1 and CDR2: MNHEY and SVGAGI. V lost 6 bases, J lost 4 bases, and 7 bases stayed unmatched. The CDR3 has 14 residues.

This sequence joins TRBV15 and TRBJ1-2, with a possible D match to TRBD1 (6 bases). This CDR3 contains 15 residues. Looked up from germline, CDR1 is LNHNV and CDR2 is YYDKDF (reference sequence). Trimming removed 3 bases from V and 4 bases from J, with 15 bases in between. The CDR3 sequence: CATSRHRDTIYGYTF. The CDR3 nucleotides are TGTGCCACCAGCAGGCACCGGGACACCATCTATGGCTACACCTTC.

CDR3 protein: CASSQGADYNEQFF. CDR3 DNA: TGCGCCAGCAGCCAAGGAGCGGATTACAATGAGCAGTTCTTC. The J gene is TRBJ2-1, the V gene TRBV4-3; D possibly corresponds to TRBD2 (5 bases). CDR3 length: 14 residues. Deletions cut 1 base from V and 4 bases from J, with 8 bases between. Germline values: CDR1 LGHNA, CDR2 YSLEER.

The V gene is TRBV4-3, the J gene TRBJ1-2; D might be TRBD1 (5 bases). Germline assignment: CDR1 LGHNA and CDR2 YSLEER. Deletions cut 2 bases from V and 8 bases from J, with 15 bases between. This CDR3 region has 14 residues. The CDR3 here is CASSQILRQRGYTF. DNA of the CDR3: TGCGCCAGCAGCCAAATCCTACGACAGAGAGGCTACACCTTC.

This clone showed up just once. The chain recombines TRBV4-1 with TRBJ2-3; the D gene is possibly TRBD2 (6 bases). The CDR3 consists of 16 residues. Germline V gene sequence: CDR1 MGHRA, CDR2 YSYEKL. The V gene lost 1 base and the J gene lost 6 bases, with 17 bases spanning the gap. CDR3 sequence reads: CASSQGSGTYSDTQYF. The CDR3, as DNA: TGCGCCAGCAGCCAAGGCTCCGGGACTTACTCCGATACGCAGTATTTT.